These T cell receptor beta chains were read from a single sample in a study of blood T cell repertoires in COVID-19. Profiling relied on immunoSEQ multiplex PCR, and the TCRdb table lists in-frame clones only, not all of them. This sample carries around 120,000 clones, around 80% of them seen once, and the ten largest clones take about 6.8%. The specimen was peripheral blood. All receptors derive from an older man with acute or convalescent COVID-19. CDR3s include the opening cysteine and the closing phenylalanine or tryptophan. A D gene is named only where the DNA matches it firmly.

D gene	V gene	J gene	CDR3 protein	CDR3 DNA
TRBD1	TRBV5-5	TRBJ1-5	CASSLAGQHSNQPQHF	TGTGCCAGCAGCTTGGCGGGACAGCATAGCAATCAGCCCCAGCATTTT
.	TRBV15	TRBJ1-5	CATSRDQGYQPQHF	TGTGCCACCAGCAGAGATCAGGGGTATCAGCCCCAGCATTTT
.	TRBV28	TRBJ1-5	CASRIPNQPQHF	TGTGCCAGCAGAATTCCGAATCAGCCCCAGCATTTT
.	TRBV5-1	TRBJ2-5	CASRTAGRETQYF	TGCGCCAGCAGGACCGCGGGGAGGGAGACCCAGTACTTC
TRBD1	TRBV28	TRBJ1-1	CASSPAPGTANTEAFF	TGTGCCAGCAGTCCAGCTCCTGGGACAGCGAACACTGAAGCTTTCTTT
TRBD2	TRBV27	TRBJ2-7	CASSIISGGSYEQYF	TGTGCCAGCAGTATTATTAGCGGGGGGTCCTACGAGCAGTACTTC
TRBD2	TRBV29-1	TRBJ2-1	CSVEALGLAGNEQFF	TGCAGCGTTGAAGCGTTGGGACTAGCGGGTAATGAGCAGTTCTTC
TRBD2	TRBV7-2	TRBJ2-3	CASSPGLAVDTQYF	TGTGCCAGCAGCCCGGGACTAGCTGTAGATACGCAGTATTTT
TRBD1	TRBV2	TRBJ1-5	CASRDRAQYSNQPQHF	TGTGCCAGCCGGGACAGGGCCCAATATAGCAATCAGCCCCAGCATTTT
TRBD1	TRBV7-9	TRBJ2-7	CASSRRRGQGPYEQYF	TGTGCCAGCAGCCGTCGTCGGGGACAGGGCCCCTACGAGCAGTACTTC
.	TRBV18	TRBJ1-6	CASSPFSDSPLHF	TGTGCCAGCTCACCATTTTCGGATTCACCCCTCCACTTT